The rows below give T cell receptor beta chains drawn from one sample of a study of T cells in Graves' hyperthyroidism and ophthalmopathy. A single record per CDR3 protein comes from TCRdb applying MiXCR to the multiplex PCR reads. The repertoire holds about 350,000 distinct CDR3 sequences, with roughly 18% as singletons. The sample consisted of blood. These receptors came from a woman aged 40 to 49 with Graves' ophthalmopathy. Both conserved end residues are part of each CDR3. A D gene is named only where the DNA matches it firmly. Where a row states a size, it is once, few, many or the class of an expanded clone; other rows omit it.

J: TRBJ2-7; V: TRBV4-1; D: TRBD1; size: -; DNA: TGCGCCAGCAGCCAGGTGGGGACAGCCTACGAGCAGTACTTC; CDR3: CASSQVGTAYEQYF
J: TRBJ2-7; V: TRBV20-1; D: -; size: many; DNA: TGCAGTGCCTGGCCCCCCGGGACCCGCGAGCAGTACTTC; CDR3: CSAWPPGTREQYF
J: TRBJ2-7; V: TRBV27; D: TRBD1; size: many; DNA: TGTGCCAGCATGGTGGGACAGGGACTGGCGGAGCAGTACTTC; CDR3: CASMVGQGLAEQYF
J: TRBJ2-7; V: TRBV4-1; D: -; size: -; DNA: TGCGCCAGCAGCCAAGATTTTACTTACGAGCAGTACTTC; CDR3: CASSQDFTYEQYF
J: TRBJ2-7; V: TRBV3-1; D: -; size: -; DNA: TGTGCCAGCAGCCCACACCCTAACTCCTACGAGCAGTACTTC; CDR3: CASSPHPNSYEQYF
J: TRBJ2-7; V: TRBV18; D: TRBD2; size: few; DNA: TGTGCCAGCTCACCCACTCCGGTGGTAGCGGGGAACGGGCAGTACTTC; CDR3: CASSPTPVVAGNGQYF
J: TRBJ2-2; V: TRBV6-5; D: TRBD2; size: -; DNA: TGTGCCAGCAATTCCTGGCGGGAGGGCCATCGTACCGGGGAGCTGTTTTTT; CDR3: CASNSWREGHRTGELFF
J: TRBJ2-1; V: TRBV20-1; D: TRBD2; size: many; DNA: TGCAGTGCTAGAGATCGTAGCGGGAGGGCCCACAATGAGCAGTTCTTC; CDR3: CSARDRSGRAHNEQFF
J: TRBJ2-5; V: TRBV12-3/TRBV12-4; D: TRBD2; size: few; DNA: TGTGCCAGCAGTTTAGGTCTCGCGGGACTAGCGGAAAGAGGAGAGACCCAGTACTTC; CDR3: CASSLGLAGLAERGETQYF
J: TRBJ1-1; V: TRBV28; D: TRBD1; size: many; DNA: TGTGCCAGCAGGACCGACAGGGTTGGAACTGAAGCTTTCTTT; CDR3: CASRTDRVGTEAFF
J: TRBJ2-1; V: TRBV6-1; D: -; size: many; DNA: TGTGCCAGCAGTGAATCAGGGGTAGGATCCTACAATGAGCAGTTCTTC; CDR3: CASSESGVGSYNEQFF
J: TRBJ2-7; V: TRBV6-5; D: TRBD2; size: many; DNA: TGTGCCAGCACTAGCGGGAACTCCTACGAGCAGTACTTC; CDR3: CASTSGNSYEQYF
J: TRBJ1-1; V: TRBV28; D: -; size: many; DNA: TGTGCCAGCAGTTTAGGGCGGACCGCTGAAGCTTTCTTT; CDR3: CASSLGRTAEAFF
J: TRBJ2-7; V: TRBV20-1; D: -; size: many; DNA: TGCAGTGCTAGTCCGGGACCCTCCTCCTACGAGCAGTACTTC; CDR3: CSASPGPSSYEQYF
J: TRBJ2-5; V: TRBV12-5; D: -; size: many; DNA: TGTGCTAGTGGTTTCCCGCTAGCTGGAGAGACCCAGTACTTC; CDR3: CASGFPLAGETQYF
J: TRBJ2-5; V: TRBV15; D: -; size: many; DNA: TGTGCCACCAGCTTTAGGGGCGGCCAAGAGACCCAGTACTTC; CDR3: CATSFRGGQETQYF
J: TRBJ1-1; V: TRBV7-2; D: -; size: -; DNA: TGTGCCAGCAGCTTAGACGTCAGGTGGGGGTTT; CDR3: CASSLDVRWGF
J: TRBJ1-2; V: TRBV24-1; D: TRBD1; size: many; DNA: TGTGCCACCAGTGATCCCAGGGGGTACGGCTACACCTTC; CDR3: CATSDPRGYGYTF
J: TRBJ2-7; V: TRBV6-5; D: TRBD2; size: many; DNA: TGTGCCAGCGGTAGACTAGCGGGAGACGAGCAGTACTTC; CDR3: CASGRLAGDEQYF